The present TCR beta chain was sequenced within a study of blood T cells in healthy people across ages. Note on this clonotype: Its antigen is unidentified.

Alongside a J-beta primer mix, a sample-barcoded 5' primer served in a second PCR lasting roughly 7 to 11 cycles. Researchers report that a template-switch adaptor with 12 random nucleotides tagged each cDNA molecule. TCRdb called the 5' RACE reads again in MiXCR, with one record for every CDR3 protein. The sample has 600,000 to 800,000 distinct CDR3 sequences; more than 45% are singletons. The CDR3 totals 11 residues. With 7 bases removed from V and 5 bases from J, the gap between germline ends came to 8 bases. Findings and limits, study-wide: Diversity estimates drawn from one million T cells were deemed underestimates. Naive T cell percentage showed a strong correlation with TCR beta diversity. Unknown donor CMV status possibly confounded expanded clonotype changes.

The sequence was collected from a woman aged 80 or over in good health. The sample consisted of blood. The chain has TRBV12-3 or TRBV12-4 and TRBJ1-1; D is undetermined. The CDR3 spells CASNFGTEAFF. DNA of the CDR3: TGTGCCAGCAATTTCGGAACTGAAGCTTTCTTT.